This TCR beta chain comes out of a study of OX40 agonist ivuxolimab in advanced cancers. About the research overall: Partial responses were achieved by three patients, of whom one had hepatocellular carcinoma and two had cutaneous melanoma. Study-level results: CD4+ and CD8+ T cells in blood underwent clonal expansion by week 6 at 0.1 to 3.0 mg/kg. Among the nonresponders, some also had low normalized T-cell clonal expansion.

Using immunoSEQ multiplex PCR, the repertoire was profiled, and TCRdb retains in-frame clones only, with some absent. The sample has approximately 68,000 clones, roughly 90% seen once. Concerning this clone itself: What it binds is unknown.

The source material was CD4+ or CD8+ T cells sorted from blood, sampled in a trial of the OX40 agonist ivuxolimab. The origin of this receptor is an adult with an advanced solid tumor such as melanoma, head and neck, liver or kidney cancer.

The CDR3 DNA reads as TGTGCCAGCAGTCCACAGGGGGCGTCCCGTTCCTACGAGCAGTACTTC. Residues: CASSPQGASRSYEQYF. The chain links TRBV27 to TRBJ2-7; 9 nucleotides agree with TRBD1. The ends lost 5 bases at V and 1 base at J; junction bases unmatched: 9. CDR3 length: 16 amino acids. The germline V gene encodes CDR1 MNHEY and CDR2 SMNVEV (reference sequence).